A selection of T cell receptor beta chains follows, all from one sample in a study of human T cells and chemical hapten exposure. TCRdb recomputed calls from the RACE reads with MiXCR, one row per CDR3 protein. The data contain about 160,000 distinct CDR3 sequences, around 30% of them singletons. This specimen was whole blood, taken in connection with sensitization to the hapten diphenylcyclopropenone (DPC). These receptors were taken from a woman aged 18-29 years with alopecia areata. Some clones in this sample may be carry-over from other donors' samples. Both conserved end residues are part of each CDR3. Each record gives: clone size, D gene, J gene, CDR3 length, V gene, CDR3 DNA, CDR3 protein. The D gene is left open where the match is weak. Some rows mark clone size as missing; the rest say once, few, many or name a class of expanded clone.

few,-,TRBJ2-1,13,TRBV7-3,TGTGCCAGCAGCTTAACGGGGAGGGGGGAGCAGTTCTTC,CASSLTGRGEQFF
-,-,TRBJ1-6,15,TRBV7-9,TGTGCCAGCAGCTTAGTTGCAGGGCGAAATTCACCCCTCCACTTT,CASSLVAGRNSPLHF
-,-,TRBJ2-7,13,TRBV10-3,TGTGCCACCGGCCGGGCCACTGCCTACGAGCAGTACTTC,CATGRATAYEQYF
once,TRBD1,TRBJ1-1,16,TRBV7-8,TGTGCCAGCAGCTCCTACTGGGACAGGCAGAACACTGAAGCTTTCTTT,CASSSYWDRQNTEAFF
-,TRBD2,TRBJ2-7,16,TRBV25-1,TGTGCCAGCAGTGTCCTGGGACTAGCGGAAACCTACGAGCAGTACTTC,CASSVLGLAETYEQYF
-,-,TRBJ2-5,14,TRBV9,TGTGCCAGCAGCGTTTCGGGCAGTCCAGAGACCCAGTACTTC,CASSVSGSPETQYF
-,TRBD1,TRBJ1-1,12,TRBV20-1,TGCAGTGCTAGGGACAGGGGAACCCAAGCTTTCTTT,CSARDRGTQAFF
few,-,TRBJ2-1,15,TRBV6-4,TGTGCCAGCAGAATCCCCTCGGGGGTATGCAATGAGCAGTTCTTC,CASRIPSGVCNEQFF
-,-,TRBJ1-3,14,TRBV4-1,TGCGCCAGCTCGGACCGATACTCTGGAAACACCATATATTTT,CASSDRYSGNTIYF
-,-,TRBJ2-1,12,TRBV7-3,TGTGCCAGCACCATAACAGTGAATGAGCAGTTCTTC,CASTITVNEQFF
-,TRBD2,TRBJ2-1,11,TRBV12-3/TRBV12-4,TGTGCCAGCAGTTCAAGCGGGGGGCAGTTCTTC,CASSSSGGQFF
-,-,TRBJ2-1,14,TRBV20-1,TGCAGTGCTAGTTGGACGGACTCCTACAATGAGCAGTTCTTC,CSASWTDSYNEQFF
-,TRBD1,TRBJ1-2,16,TRBV5-6,TGTGCCAGCAGCTCCGGGACAGGGTCTTTTCACTATGGCTACACCTTC,CASSSGTGSFHYGYTF
-,-,TRBJ1-5,15,TRBV19,TGTGCCAGTAGTATCTTCGGACCGAGCAATCAGCCCCAGCATTTT,CASSIFGPSNQPQHF
-,-,TRBJ2-3,14,TRBV6-6,TGTGCAACTAAATCGGGGGCCGTGGTAGATACGCAGTATTTT,CATKSGAVVDTQYF
few,-,TRBJ1-5,14,TRBV4-1,TGCGCCAGCAGCCCAACCCTCCCCGGGCAGCCCCAGCATTTT,CASSPTLPGQPQHF
few,-,TRBJ1-5,13,TRBV6-2/TRBV6-3,TGTGCCAGCAGTACGCCCGTGGTTAAGCCCCAGCATTTT,CASSTPVVKPQHF
few,TRBD1,TRBJ1-2,14,TRBV5-1,TGCGCCAGCGGGGTCGGGACAGCTCCCTATGGCTACACCTTC,CASGVGTAPYGYTF
-,-,TRBJ1-1,13,TRBV7-2,TGTGCCAGCTTAGCTGGGGTTAACACTGAAGCTTTCTTT,CASLAGVNTEAFF
many,-,TRBJ2-1,12,TRBV5-1,TGCGCCAGCAGCCGATCCTACAATGAGCAGTTCTTC,CASSRSYNEQFF
-,-,TRBJ2-1,14,TRBV29-1,TGCAGCGTTGACCCCTACCGCTCCTACAATGAGCAGTTCTTC,CSVDPYRSYNEQFF
-,TRBD1,TRBJ2-2,13,TRBV6-6,TGTGCCAGCACCCAGACAGGGGCCGGGGAGCTGTTTTTT,CASTQTGAGELFF
-,TRBD1,TRBJ2-2,15,TRBV27,TGTGCCAGCAGGGGGTGGACAGGGGGCTCCGGGGAGCTGTTTTTT,CASRGWTGGSGELFF
-,TRBD1,TRBJ2-2,14,TRBV2,TGTGCCAGCAGCTCATGGGACAGGGCCGGGGAGCTGTTTTTT,CASSSWDRAGELFF